Listed below are T cell receptor beta chains from one sample, sequenced in a study of response to subunit inactivated influenza vaccine. TCRdb independently ran MiXCR on the RT-PCR reads; one entry per CDR3 protein. Among roughly 700,000 distinct CDR3 sequences, about 14% were seen once, and the ten largest hold less than 7%. Sequencing used PBMCs from blood, obtained 14 to 15 days before vaccination. These receptors all come from a man aged 50 to 60 who received an inactivated influenza vaccine. The CDR3 runs from the conserved cysteine through the conserved F or W. D genes are given only for firm matches. Expanded clones get a size class; other rows say once, few or many, or leave the size out.

clone_size d_call j_call v_call cdr3_aa cdr3_nt
- - TRBJ2-6 TRBV7-9 CASNTQGRGANVLTF TGTGCCAGCAACACGCAGGGTCGTGGGGCCAACGTCCTGACTTTC
few TRBD1 TRBJ1-1 TRBV5-1 CASRVQGYTEAFF TGCGCCAGCCGCGTACAGGGGTACACTGAAGCTTTCTTT
once TRBD1 TRBJ1-4 TRBV7-9 CASSYGQGIANEKLFF TGTGCCAGCAGCTATGGACAGGGGATCGCCAATGAAAAACTGTTTTTT
- - TRBJ2-3 TRBV10-3 CAISDGRRQATDTQYF TGTGCCATCAGTGACGGAAGGAGGCAGGCCACAGATACGCAGTATTTT
few TRBD1 TRBJ2-2 TRBV3-1 CASSHRQGNTGELFF TGTGCCAGCAGCCATCGACAGGGGAACACCGGGGAGCTGTTTTTT
many - TRBJ2-4 TRBV15 CATSGGENIQYF TGTGCCACCAGCGGGGGAGAAAACATTCAGTACTTC
few - TRBJ1-6 TRBV10-2 CASSEETTDRFNSPLHF TGCGCCAGCAGTGAGGAGACAACTGATCGCTTTAATTCACCCCTCCACTTT
- TRBD2 TRBJ2-7 TRBV20-1 CSARDPGLAATYEQYF TGCAGTGCTAGAGACCCCGGACTAGCGGCAACCTACGAGCAGTACTTC
few - TRBJ2-1 TRBV15 CATSRGRETAGEQFF TGTGCCACCAGCAGAGGTCGAGAGACAGCGGGTGAGCAGTTCTTC
medium-sized - TRBJ2-1 TRBV29-1 CSSEGLGDYNEQFF TGCAGCTCTGAGGGGCTAGGTGACTACAATGAGCAGTTCTTC
few TRBD2 TRBJ2-1 TRBV20-1 CSARGQTSGGPGEQFF TGCAGTGCTAGAGGACAGACTAGCGGGGGGCCCGGGGAGCAGTTCTTC
- TRBD1 TRBJ1-1 TRBV5-1 CASSWDRGLGTEAFF TGCGCCAGCAGCTGGGACAGGGGGCTGGGGACTGAAGCTTTCTTT
- - TRBJ2-7 TRBV30 CAWSVHEGPAYEQYF TGTGCCTGGAGTGTACATGAGGGGCCGGCCTACGAGCAGTACTTC
few TRBD1 TRBJ2-1 TRBV29-1 CSVGQGSDEQFF TGCAGCGTTGGACAGGGGTCCGATGAGCAGTTCTTC
- - TRBJ2-7 TRBV14 CASSPIQGKQYF TGTGCCAGCAGCCCAATCCAGGGAAAGCAGTACTTC
few TRBD2 TRBJ2-1 TRBV29-1 CSVPAGGGNEQFF TGCAGCGTTCCGGCGGGGGGGGGGAATGAGCAGTTCTTC
- TRBD1 TRBJ2-5 TRBV5-1 CASSLEGQGLGIISGTQYF TGCGCCAGCAGCTTAGAAGGACAGGGACTTGGGATCATCTCGGGGACCCAGTACTTC
- TRBD1 TRBJ1-6 TRBV4-1 CASSQKRDSNSPLHF TGCGCCAGCAGCCAAAAGCGGGACAGTAATTCACCCCTCCACTTT
- - TRBJ2-7 TRBV7-2 CASRTSDGIYEQYF TGTGCCAGCAGGACGTCTGACGGGATCTACGAGCAGTACTTC
few - TRBJ2-2 TRBV7-9 CASSSENTGELFF TGTGCCAGCAGTTCAGAAAACACCGGGGAGCTGTTTTTT
- - TRBJ2-7 TRBV5-1 CASSLEGGGSSYEQYF TGCGCCAGCAGCTTGGAAGGTGGGGGGAGCTCCTACGAGCAGTACTTC
few TRBD2 TRBJ2-5 TRBV29-1 CSVASGSSMGTQYF TGCAGCGTTGCTAGCGGGAGCTCCATGGGGACCCAGTACTTC
few - TRBJ1-1 TRBV7-9 CASSRSGVNTEAFF TGTGCCAGCAGTAGAAGCGGAGTGAACACTGAAGCTTTCTTT
- - TRBJ1-1 TRBV20-1 CSAFDQGSAEAFF TGCAGTGCATTTGATCAGGGTTCCGCTGAAGCTTTCTTT
few - TRBJ2-1 TRBV20-1 CSATQGPPGQFF TGCAGTGCTACACAGGGTCCCCCTGGCCAGTTCTTC
few TRBD1 TRBJ2-7 TRBV6-5 CASSLLTGSGEQYF TGTGCCAGCAGTTTGTTGACAGGGTCGGGCGAGCAGTACTTC
- TRBD2 TRBJ2-3 TRBV18 CASSPGLAGVRGTDTQYF TGTGCCAGCTCACCGGGACTAGCGGGAGTGAGGGGCACAGATACGCAGTATTTT
- - TRBJ1-1 TRBV7-2 CASSLQGRKNTEAFF TGTGCCAGCAGCTTACAGGGGCGGAAGAACACTGAAGCTTTCTTT
- - TRBJ2-1 TRBV4-3 CASSQVPGYTSYNEQFF TGCGCCAGCAGCCAAGTCCCGGGCTACACCTCCTACAATGAGCAGTTCTTC
few TRBD2 TRBJ2-1 TRBV27 CATRGLAGGEDEQFF TGTGCCACTAGGGGACTAGCGGGAGGCGAGGATGAGCAGTTCTTC
few - TRBJ2-5 TRBV2 CASSEASGRQWIETQYF TGTGCCAGCAGTGAAGCATCCGGCCGTCAATGGATAGAGACCCAGTACTTC
- - TRBJ2-5 TRBV20-1 CSAYKRETQYF TGCAGTGCTTACAAGAGAGAGACCCAGTACTTC
- - TRBJ1-2 TRBV6-2/TRBV6-3 CASSDPGRSLYGYTF TGTGCCAGCAGTGATCCGGGACGGAGCCTCTATGGCTACACCTTC
- TRBD1 TRBJ1-2 TRBV20-1 CSAEGQGEFGGYTF TGCAGTGCCGAGGGACAGGGTGAATTCGGAGGCTACACCTTC
- TRBD1 TRBJ2-1 TRBV6-1 CASSEGGTGLNNEQFF TGTGCCAGCAGTGAAGGAGGGACAGGACTTAACAATGAGCAGTTCTTC
- - TRBJ1-3 TRBV7-2 CASSRTAGSGNTIYF TGTGCCAGCAGCCGGACGGCGGGCTCTGGAAACACCATATATTTT
many - TRBJ2-7 TRBV6-2/TRBV6-3 CASGSWGAYSGTSYEQYF TGTGCCAGCGGATCGTGGGGCGCTTATAGCGGAACCTCCTACGAGCAGTACTTC
- - TRBJ1-5 TRBV6-2/TRBV6-3 CASSPHRDKLQPQHF TGTGCCAGCAGTCCTCACCGAGATAAACTTCAGCCCCAGCATTTT
many TRBD1 TRBJ2-3 TRBV20-1 CSATGQGSTDTQYF TGCAGTGCCACGGGACAGGGGAGCACAGATACGCAGTATTTT
many - TRBJ1-3 TRBV3-1 CASSQEGRGNTIYF TGTGCCAGCAGCCAAGAGGGGAGAGGAAACACCATATATTTT
many TRBD2 TRBJ2-1 TRBV4-2 CASSQGGTSGNEQFF TGTGCCAGCAGCCAAGGTGGGACTAGCGGCAATGAGCAGTTCTTC
many - TRBJ2-7 TRBV7-8 CASSLGPELYEQYF TGTGCCAGCAGCTTAGGCCCAGAGTTATACGAGCAGTACTTC
- TRBD2 TRBJ2-5 TRBV20-1 CSLGLAGGQETQYF TGCAGTTTAGGCCTAGCGGGGGGACAAGAGACCCAGTACTTC
many TRBD1 TRBJ2-5 TRBV10-3 CAISGTDQETQYF TGTGCCATCAGCGGGACAGACCAAGAGACCCAGTACTTC
few - TRBJ1-1 TRBV5-1 CASSTGDTEAFF TGCGCCAGCAGTACGGGGGACACTGAAGCTTTCTTT
few TRBD1 TRBJ1-1 TRBV18 CASSGQSNTEAFF TGTGCCAGCTCGGGACAGTCGAACACTGAAGCTTTCTTT
many TRBD2 TRBJ2-3 TRBV15 CATRLAGGTDTQYF TGTGCCACCAGACTAGCGGGGGGAACAGATACGCAGTATTTT
- TRBD2 TRBJ2-1 TRBV20-1 CSASTGTSGPRYNEQFF TGCAGTGCTAGTACCGGGACTAGCGGGCCGCGTTACAATGAGCAGTTCTTC
- TRBD1 TRBJ2-1 TRBV9 CASSVGTGNEQFF TGTGCCAGCAGCGTAGGGACAGGCAATGAGCAGTTCTTC
- - TRBJ1-2 TRBV7-2 CASSLGGFGYGYTF TGTGCCAGCAGCTTAGGGGGGTTTGGCTATGGCTACACCTTC
few - TRBJ1-5 TRBV24-1 CTTSEGYSNQPQHF TGCACCACCAGTGAGGGGTATAGCAATCAGCCCCAGCATTTT
- - TRBJ1-1 TRBV15 CATSREGTKAFF TGTGCCACCAGCAGAGAGGGGACAAAGGCTTTCTTT
- - TRBJ2-1 TRBV6-2/TRBV6-3 CASSYSRKRHSQGNEQFF TGTGCCAGCAGTTACTCGAGAAAACGACATTCTCAAGGCAATGAGCAGTTCTTC
- TRBD1 TRBJ1-1 TRBV6-2/TRBV6-3 CASRTGQGLAEAFF TGTGCCAGCAGGACCGGACAGGGCCTAGCTGAAGCTTTCTTT